Listed below are T cell receptor beta chains from one sample, sequenced in a study of blood T cell repertoires in COVID-19. The data were produced by immunoSEQ multiplex PCR, yet TCRdb's version contains in-frame clones alone and is incomplete. The table records around 450,000 clones, 87% of them present only once. The sample consisted of PBMCs or T cells enriched from blood (not recorded which). All receptors derive from a woman younger than 30 who had recovered from COVID-19. CDR3s include the opening cysteine and the closing phenylalanine or tryptophan. The D gene is left open where the match is weak.

NA	TRBJ1-4	TRBV2	15	CASSVLEGINEKLFF
TRBD1	TRBJ1-2	TRBV25-1	16	CASSETGTGYHYGYTF
NA	TRBJ2-7	TRBV9	13	CASSVGTIHEQYF
TRBD2	TRBJ2-4	TRBV19	17	CASSTLSGGPSKNIQYF
NA	TRBJ2-7	TRBV3-1/TRBV3-2	15	CASSQGGGRPYEQYF
NA	TRBJ2-7	TRBV30	13	CAWTKGLQYEQYF
NA	TRBJ1-2	TRBV12-5	13	CASGLTGKDGYTF
NA	TRBJ2-5	TRBV2	14	CASSPDRSQETQYF
TRBD1	TRBJ2-1	TRBV19	13	CATRQGRYNEQFF
TRBD1	TRBJ1-2	TRBV9	14	CASKGVQGAGGYTF
NA	TRBJ2-3	TRBV29-1	13	CSVATGRTDTQYF
TRBD1	TRBJ1-1	TRBV11-2	14	CASSLQGRNTEAFF
NA	TRBJ2-3	TRBV4-1	15	CASSLWQGPSDTQYF
TRBD1	TRBJ1-1	TRBV5-1	15	CASSSLTGEDTEAFF
TRBD1	TRBJ2-7	TRBV12-5	16	CASGLVQGTEIYEQYF
NA	TRBJ2-7	TRBV7-6	15	CASSYETGSGYEQYF
NA	TRBJ1-6	TRBV28	16	CASSLRGRTYNSPLHF
TRBD1	TRBJ1-2	TRBV28	15	CASSPGDRGRDGYTF
TRBD2	TRBJ2-1	TRBV2	18	CASSELERVSGGLDEQFF
TRBD1	TRBJ2-7	TRBV9	15	CASSVALTGFYEQYF
TRBD1	TRBJ1-4	TRBV18	16	CASSPSVGTGAEKLFF
NA	TRBJ2-7	TRBV18	14	CASSLAVSSYEQYF
TRBD1	TRBJ1-2	TRBV16	15	CASSPSTGLYYGYTF
NA	TRBJ1-2	TRBV30	14	CASPARESGYGYTF
TRBD1	TRBJ1-6	TRBV27	15	CASSLGGQGWTPLHF
TRBD2	TRBJ2-5	TRBV7-2	16	CASSLGRGGAGETQYF
NA	TRBJ2-7	TRBV12-3/TRBV12-4	13	CASSSSTIYEQYF
NA	TRBJ1-2	TRBV19	13	CASSLENLYGYTF
TRBD1	TRBJ1-6	TRBV6-5	15	CASRPDRGPNSPLHF
NA	TRBJ1-3	TRBV28	14	CASSLLGTGNTIYF
TRBD2	TRBJ2-5	TRBV12-3/TRBV12-4	13	CASSSGTSSTQYF
TRBD1	TRBJ2-7	TRBV30	15	CAWKDKSQGRNEQYF
NA	TRBJ1-2	TRBV7-9	12	CASSPVNYGYTF
TRBD1	TRBJ2-3	TRBV28	16	CASSAPRGRETDTQYF
NA	TRBJ1-1	TRBV5-1	13	CASAGGINTEAFF
NA	TRBJ1-5	TRBV6-2/TRBV6-3	18	CASSYSPWGRTQDQPQHF
TRBD1	TRBJ1-6	TRBV2	15	CASSGDRGPRSPLHF
NA	TRBJ2-3	TRBV3-1/TRBV3-2	15	CASSQVYGRGDTQYF
NA	TRBJ1-1	TRBV20-1	16	CSASTNLYGESTEAFF
NA	TRBJ1-2	TRBV5-1	13	CASSLRQMDGYTF
TRBD2	TRBJ2-5	TRBV4-1	15	CASRRTSGGKETQYF
TRBD1	TRBJ2-7	TRBV28	14	CASSLGDRVNEQYF
NA	TRBJ2-5	TRBV12-2	18	CASRAEEETGILQETQYF
NA	TRBJ2-1	TRBV20-1	11	CSSNRGGEQFF
NA	TRBJ1-1	TRBV29-1	14	CSVLRSRANTEAFF
NA	TRBJ1-5	TRBV3-1/TRBV3-2	12	CASSQERGPQHF
TRBD1	TRBJ1-5	TRBV7-2	14	CASSPDRGHQPQHF
TRBD2	TRBJ2-1	TRBV14	17	CASSPWVGSGGASEQFF
NA	TRBJ2-1	TRBV2	15	CASSEEGASYNEQFF
TRBD1	TRBJ1-4	TRBV5-1	17	CASSSSGTGGTNEKLFF
NA	TRBJ2-2	TRBV10-3	15	CAIRAQQGNTGELFF
NA	TRBJ1-5	TRBV21-1	16	CASSKEGEQGEWPQHF
NA	TRBJ2-1	TRBV27	14	CASIDLQGNNEQFF
NA	TRBJ1-5	TRBV19	13	CASRPDGDQPQHF
NA	TRBJ2-4	TRBV19	14	CATHSLLAKNIQYF
NA	TRBJ1-3	TRBV30	13	CAWRFQEVNTIYF
NA	TRBJ2-3	TRBV24-1	16	CATSDLTRGDIDTQYF
TRBD1	TRBJ2-7	TRBV30	13	CAWSVQGDEEQYF